These T cell receptor beta chains were read from a single sample in a study of neurological immune-mediated disorders. TCRdb reprocessed the 5' RACE reads with MiXCR, giving one entry per CDR3 protein. There are roughly 60,000 distinct CDR3 sequences in the sample; 9.7% occur only once, and under 15% lies in the top ten. Sequences were obtained from PBMCs. These receptors came from a young man in good health. The CDR3 runs from the conserved cysteine through the conserved F or W. The order of the fields is CDR3 length, J gene, D gene, clone size, V gene, CDR3 DNA, CDR3 protein. D genes are given only for firm matches. A row's size may be missing; if present it is once, few, many or a size class.

len: 15; j_gene: TRBJ2-2; d_gene: .; abundance: .; v_gene: TRBV7-2; CDR3nt: TGTGCCAACAGCTTAGAGGGCCAGGTCACCGGGGAGCTGTTTTTT; CDR3aa: CANSLEGQVTGELFF
len: 17; j_gene: TRBJ2-7; d_gene: TRBD2; abundance: many; v_gene: TRBV5-1; CDR3nt: TGCGCCAGCAGCCCTAGGGGGACTAGCGGGGTTAACTACGAGCAGTACTTC; CDR3aa: CASSPRGTSGVNYEQYF
len: 15; j_gene: TRBJ2-7; d_gene: TRBD2; abundance: many; v_gene: TRBV5-1; CDR3nt: TGCGCCAGCAGCTTGACAGCGGGACCAACCTACGAGCAGTACTTC; CDR3aa: CASSLTAGPTYEQYF
len: 17; j_gene: TRBJ2-2; d_gene: TRBD2; abundance: many; v_gene: TRBV6-5; CDR3nt: TGTGCCAGCAGTTACTTGACTAGCGGGACGAACACCGGGGAGCTGTTTTTT; CDR3aa: CASSYLTSGTNTGELFF
len: 13; j_gene: TRBJ2-7; d_gene: .; abundance: many; v_gene: TRBV7-2; CDR3nt: TGTGCCAGCAGCTCCAGGGGGGTCTACGAGCAGTACTTC; CDR3aa: CASSSRGVYEQYF
len: 14; j_gene: TRBJ2-7; d_gene: TRBD2; abundance: many; v_gene: TRBV27; CDR3nt: TGTGCCAGCAGTTTGGCTAGCGGACCCTACGAGCAGTACTTC; CDR3aa: CASSLASGPYEQYF
len: 16; j_gene: TRBJ2-1; d_gene: .; abundance: many; v_gene: TRBV7-3; CDR3nt: TGTGCCAGCAGCCGGGACGCCGAGAGCTCCTACAATGAGCAGTTCTTC; CDR3aa: CASSRDAESSYNEQFF
len: 15; j_gene: TRBJ2-5; d_gene: .; abundance: many; v_gene: TRBV18; CDR3nt: TGTGCCAGCTCACCAGCGAGACTAGGATCAGAGACCCAGTACTTC; CDR3aa: CASSPARLGSETQYF
len: 15; j_gene: TRBJ1-1; d_gene: TRBD1; abundance: .; v_gene: TRBV5-1; CDR3nt: TGCGCCAGCATGAGGGAAGGACAGGACTTCACTGAAGCTTTCTTT; CDR3aa: CASMREGQDFTEAFF
len: 12; j_gene: TRBJ1-1; d_gene: .; abundance: many; v_gene: TRBV10-3; CDR3nt: TGTGCCATCAGTGATTCGACAGGTGAAGCTTTCTTT; CDR3aa: CAISDSTGEAFF
len: 17; j_gene: TRBJ2-3; d_gene: .; abundance: many; v_gene: TRBV24-1; CDR3nt: TGTGCCACCAGTGATTTGTCGCAGGGGTCTCCCCGAGATACGCAGTATTTT; CDR3aa: CATSDLSQGSPRDTQYF
len: 15; j_gene: TRBJ2-2; d_gene: .; abundance: many; v_gene: TRBV20-1; CDR3nt: TGCAGTGCTAGCGGCCCACCCCCGAACACCGGGGAGCTGTTTTTT; CDR3aa: CSASGPPPNTGELFF
len: 15; j_gene: TRBJ2-7; d_gene: .; abundance: many; v_gene: TRBV18; CDR3nt: TGTGCCAGCTCACCCGGGATCGGAGAGAGGGACGAGCAGTACTTC; CDR3aa: CASSPGIGERDEQYF
len: 19; j_gene: TRBJ2-2; d_gene: .; abundance: many; v_gene: TRBV4-1; CDR3nt: TGCGCCAGCAGCCAAGATCGGCCTGGAAGCGGGACAAACACCGGGGAGCTGTTTTTT; CDR3aa: CASSQDRPGSGTNTGELFF
len: 17; j_gene: TRBJ2-3; d_gene: TRBD2; abundance: many; v_gene: TRBV28; CDR3nt: TGTGCCAGCAGTTTAGCTCCAGCGGGAGAAACTGCAGATACGCAGTATTTT; CDR3aa: CASSLAPAGETADTQYF
len: 14; j_gene: TRBJ1-1; d_gene: .; abundance: many; v_gene: TRBV2; CDR3nt: TGTGCCAGCATCCAGTCCCTTGCCAACACTGAAGCTTTCTTT; CDR3aa: CASIQSLANTEAFF